This T cell receptor beta chain was obtained from a study of regulatory T cells in long-lasting Graves disease listed by TCRdb under 2021. As for the study more broadly: In the newly diagnosed Graves' disease group, patients had been taking antithyroid drugs for less than 3 months. Peripheral blood TCR sequencing and RNA sequencing compared persistent Graves' disease patients with newly diagnosed Graves' disease patients. The study took place in China and was registered as a clinical trial. TCR sequencing covered some 13 persistent and approximately 20 newly diagnosed Graves' disease patients, 33 samples in total.

The table lists this clonotype with a count of one. Its antigen target is currently unknown. The CDR3 carries no conserved terminal phenylalanine or tryptophan, so it likely arises from a read error. Library preparation was by multiplex PCR. The sample was run on an Illumina HiSeq 4000. iRepertoire HTBI primers and Arm-PCR amplification of CDR3 regions were used to construct TCR beta libraries. Before sequencing, the PCR products underwent gel purification. The study's processing was this. Across samples, 60 to 80 TRBV and around 15 TRBJ segments were identified and used for gene usage analysis of CDR3 amino acid clonotypes. COPE and FqMerger were used to merge filtered high-quality paired reads into contigs. BLAST was used to align contigs to IMGT TRBV, TRBD and TRBJ reference genes, and CDR3 was defined according to IMGT. Clonotypes above 0.1% frequency were classified as highly expanded clones. Shannon entropy was used to measure repertoire diversity, and the Gini coefficient was used to measure V-J evenness. A clonotype found in more than one individual was treated as public. The public reads were run again by TCRdb, first through fastp at Q25 and then through MiXCR, and only productive beta chains were kept. Each entry is one CDR3 protein sequence, shown with its most common DNA and genes. The V and J calls follow TCRdb's processing rather than the paper's. Recorded for this sample are roughly 250,000 distinct CDR3 sequences; 15% to 20% of them occurred a single time. The ten largest clonotypes hold less than 15% of the sample.

Per the germline V gene, SGHVS is the CDR1 and FNYEAQ is the CDR2. The CDR3 is 14 amino acids in total, end residues counted. The only DNA kept is the CDR3, 42 bases in frame from the first base. V was cut back by 3 bases and J by 7 bases, leaving a gap of 15 bases between them. Broader findings and caveats from the paper: Compared with newly diagnosed patients, patients with persistent Graves' disease had lower TCR Shannon entropy and fewer highly expanded clones, which suggests clonal expansion. As a limitation, the authors acknowledged that the small sample size may reduce accuracy. Only the TCR beta chain was sequenced and analyzed. Peripheral blood alone was examined, since thyroid tissue, which constituted the primary lesion, could not be accessed. Persistent disease showed preferential use of TRBV28, TRBJ1-2 and TRBJ2-5, whereas newly diagnosed disease favored TRBV20-1 and TRBJ2-1. More public clonotypes were shared among persistent patients (around 2,600) than among newly diagnosed patients (more than 900).

Reading the label with the study, this specimen's time point is: newly diagnosed GD, antithyroid drugs for less than 3 months. For both TCR sequencing and RNA sequencing, RNA was extracted from PBMCs using TRIzol. The diagnosis of Graves' disease followed American Thyroid Association guidelines. The patients came from an endocrinology department in Xi'an, China. Each patient gave 8.5 to 9.5 milliliters of peripheral blood, collected in an EDTA anticoagulant tube. PBMCs were isolated by Ficoll Paque Plus density gradient separation without further T cell sorting. An Agilent 2100 Bioanalyzer and agarose gel were used to check RNA quality, while a NanoDrop 2000 measured RNA concentration. The sample was also reused in another study, on T cells in Graves' hyperthyroidism and ophthalmopathy. Per the second study: A patient counted as having stable Graves' hyperthyroidism if no progression to ophthalmopathy occurred over 18 months of follow-up. The hyperthyroidism patients were between 18 and 65 years old and newly diagnosed, with a disease duration of less than 2 months. The study excluded patients with uncontrolled infections, other autoimmune diseases, pregnancy or lactation. Diagnoses were based on clinical symptoms, serum thyroxine and TRAb, thyroid ultrasound and orbital computed tomography. A first-round RT-PCR of the TCR CDR3 used the HTBI primer set with the Qiagen OneStep RT-PCR kit. Most expanded thyroid clonotypes (frequency above 0.001) were also detected in blood, a finding suggesting that blood repertoires may reflect thyroid immune responses. A model built on a 13 V-J signature distinguished ophthalmopathy from stable hyperthyroidism, reaching 85% to 90% sensitivity and approximately 81% specificity in cross-validation and 80%/75% in testing. In validation, the model predicted progression to ophthalmopathy with around 71% sensitivity and around 72% specificity, a median of about 6 months before onset. TCR V-J signatures able to tell the groups apart were searched for in a discovery cohort of 100 patients, of whom around 42 had Graves' ophthalmopathy and 57 had stable Graves' hyperthyroidism. Prospective prediction of ophthalmopathy was tested in an independent validation cohort of 18 to 20 hyperthyroidism patients and 17 patients who later progressed to ophthalmopathy. The roughly 94 discovery patients were randomly split 7:3 into training and test sets. In roughly six Graves' hyperthyroidism patients, the study also compared T-cell repertoires from thyroid tissue with T-cell repertoires from blood. After blood sampling, hyperthyroidism patients were treated with methimazole at a starting dose of 30 mg daily, and ophthalmopathy patients were treated with high-dose intravenous methylprednisolone. Libraries were constructed in a second round of multiplex PCR, after which size selection and purification were performed. Libraries were sequenced paired-end with 100 bp reads on an Illumina HiSeq2000. SOAPnuke was used to process the raw data, removing reads that contained adapters or uncalled bases, had a mean Phred below 15, or lacked an exact match to the constant primer or identifier. COPE v1.2.5 was used to merge high-quality paired reads, and clonotypes were defined as unique nucleotide sequences. Clonotypes were aligned to IMGT TRBV, TRBD and TRBJ reference segments using MiTCR v1.1. Analysis was restricted to V-J combinations with a frequency above 0.0001, which covered about 99% of repertoires. A TCS score was defined as the ratio of F50 (clonal expansion) to E x V (chaos), with BLOSUM62-based TCRdist applied between CDR3 peptides within each V-J. Welch's t-statistics and random forest reduced around 520 V-J features to 13, which were used in a naive Bayes classifier (R e1071). Sample size was not statistically predetermined, and blinding of investigators to group allocation was not performed. The paper reports TCR Vbeta CDR3 sequencing of roughly 140 peripheral blood samples: some 41 ophthalmopathy, under 80 hyperthyroidism and around 17 progressor patients.

The sample consisted of peripheral blood mononuclear cells (PBMCs), taken at new diagnosis, from a patient treated with antithyroid drugs. This sequence was found in a woman aged 25 to 39 with Graves disease. Donor details come from another sample of the same person, matched by shared clones. The V gene is TRBV7-6 and the J gene is TRBJ1-1; the D gene is possibly TRBD1, with 6 bases matching. The bases are TGTGCCAGCAGCTTCGGAGGGGGTTCCGGTGAAGCTTTCTCT. Translated, this is CASSFGGGSGEAFS.